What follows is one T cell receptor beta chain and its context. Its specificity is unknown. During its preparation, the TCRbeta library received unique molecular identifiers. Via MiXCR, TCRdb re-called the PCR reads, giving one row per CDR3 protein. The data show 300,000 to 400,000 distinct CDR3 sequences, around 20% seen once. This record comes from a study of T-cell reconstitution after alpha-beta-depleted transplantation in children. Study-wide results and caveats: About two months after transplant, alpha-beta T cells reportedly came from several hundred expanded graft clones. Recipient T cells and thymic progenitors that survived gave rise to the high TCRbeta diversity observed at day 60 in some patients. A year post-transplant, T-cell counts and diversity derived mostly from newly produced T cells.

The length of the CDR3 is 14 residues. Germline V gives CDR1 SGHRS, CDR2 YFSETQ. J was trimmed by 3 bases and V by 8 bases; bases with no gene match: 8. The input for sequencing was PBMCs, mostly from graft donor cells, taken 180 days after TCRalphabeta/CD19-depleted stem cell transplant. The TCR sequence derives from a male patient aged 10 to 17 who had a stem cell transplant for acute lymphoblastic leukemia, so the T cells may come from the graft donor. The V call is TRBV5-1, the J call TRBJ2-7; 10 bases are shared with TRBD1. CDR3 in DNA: TGCGCCAGGGGGCCTGGGACAGGGGTCTACGAGCAGTACTTC. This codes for CARGPGTGVYEQYF. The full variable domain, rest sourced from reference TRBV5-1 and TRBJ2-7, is KAGVTQTPRYLIKTRGQQVTLSCSPISGHRSVSWYQQTPGQGLQFLFEYFSETQRNKGNFPGRFSGRQFSNSRSEMNVSTLELGDSALYLCARGPGTGVYEQYFGPGTRLTVT.